These T cell receptor beta chains were read from a single sample in a study of OX40 agonist ivuxolimab in advanced cancers. The table came from immunoSEQ multiplex PCR; TCRdb's copy has only in-frame clones and leaves some out. The sample carries around 64,000 clones, roughly 82% recorded once. The sample in question was CD4+ or CD8+ T cells sorted from blood, obtained in a trial of the OX40 agonist ivuxolimab. The receptor source for this set is an adult with an advanced solid tumor such as melanoma, head and neck, liver or kidney cancer. Each CDR3 is given with its conserved first and last residue. The D gene is left open where the match is weak. The size of a clone is reported for some rows only, either as once, few or many, or as a class for expanded clones.

j_call | v_call | d_call | clone_size | cdr3_nt | cdr3_aa
TRBJ2-1 | TRBV12-5 | TRBD2 | NA | TGTGCTAGTGCCCGTGGGGGGGAGCCCTACAATGAGCAGTTCTTC | CASARGGEPYNEQFF
TRBJ1-2 | TRBV5-1 | NA | NA | TGCGCCAGCAGCCCAGGTAGTGGAAACTATGGCTACACCTTC | CASSPGSGNYGYTF
TRBJ2-3 | TRBV9 | NA | NA | TGTGCCAGCAGCGAAGGGGCGGGGACAGATACGCAGTATTTT | CASSEGAGTDTQYF
TRBJ2-1 | TRBV6-4 | NA | NA | TGTGCCAGCAAGAGCGACGCCCATGAGCAGTTCTTC | CASKSDAHEQFF
TRBJ2-2 | TRBV9 | TRBD2 | NA | TGTGCCAGCAGCCGACTAGCGTACACCGGGGAGCTGTTTTTT | CASSRLAYTGELFF
TRBJ1-5 | TRBV7-2 | TRBD1 | NA | TGTGCCAGCGCCGGACAGGGGGATCAGCCCCAGCATTTT | CASAGQGDQPQHF
TRBJ2-5 | TRBV7-9 | NA | few | TGTGCCAGCAGCCCCAGGTTAGCCACGGAGACCCAGTACTTC | CASSPRLATETQYF
TRBJ1-2 | TRBV29-1 | NA | NA | TGCAGCGTTGGGACAAACTATGGCTACACCTTC | CSVGTNYGYTF
TRBJ2-1 | TRBV6-1 | NA | NA | TGTGCCAGCAGTGAGAATTTCTTCGGACACAATGAGCAGTTCTTC | CASSENFFGHNEQFF
TRBJ1-4 | TRBV6-5 | NA | NA | TGTGCCAGCAGTTACTCGGGGTACGCTAATGAAAAACTGTTTTTT | CASSYSGYANEKLFF
TRBJ1-5 | TRBV19 | TRBD1 | NA | TGTGCCAGTAGGGGCAGGGGGCATCAGCCCCAGCATTTT | CASRGRGHQPQHF
TRBJ1-5 | TRBV18 | NA | NA | TGTGCCAGCTCGGCAGGGGATCAGCCCCAGCATTTT | CASSAGDQPQHF
TRBJ2-7 | TRBV5-4 | TRBD2 | NA | TGTGCCAGCAGTATATTACGGGAGGGCCGAGGTTACGAGCAGTACTTC | CASSILREGRGYEQYF
TRBJ1-5 | TRBV5-3 | NA | NA | TGTGCCAGAAGCTTAAGGGCAGACTTTCTCAATCAGCCCCAGCATTTT | CARSLRADFLNQPQHF
TRBJ2-5 | TRBV10-2 | NA | few | TGCGCCAGCAGTGGAGTAGCCCGGGAGACCCAGTACTTC | CASSGVARETQYF
TRBJ2-3 | TRBV2 | NA | NA | TGTGCCAGCAGGGGGGTCACAGATACGCAGTATTTT | CASRGVTDTQYF
TRBJ2-7 | TRBV6-6 | NA | NA | TGTGCCAGCATGGTGGGGGGGCTAGGGTACGAGCAGTACTTC | CASMVGGLGYEQYF
TRBJ1-2 | TRBV5-1 | TRBD1 | NA | TGCGCCAGCAGCTTGGATGGGGACAGGTTATATGGCTACACCTTC | CASSLDGDRLYGYTF
TRBJ2-1 | TRBV6-6 | NA | NA | TGTGCCAGCTGTGGTGGGGGGTCCTACAATGAGCAGTTCTTC | CASCGGGSYNEQFF
TRBJ2-6 | TRBV6-5 | NA | NA | TGTGCCAGCAGTTATGGACAGCCCAACGTCCTGACTTTC | CASSYGQPNVLTF
TRBJ2-1 | TRBV7-2 | NA | NA | TGTGCCAGCAGCTACCCGACCGGTGAGCAGTTCTTC | CASSYPTGEQFF
TRBJ2-5 | TRBV7-9 | NA | NA | TGTGCCAGCAGCTCAACATGGGGCGGAGAGACCCAGTACTTC | CASSSTWGGETQYF
TRBJ1-3 | TRBV27 | NA | NA | TGTGCCAGCAGTTTCGGGCACCCCACCTCTGGAAACACCATATATTTT | CASSFGHPTSGNTIYF
TRBJ2-1 | TRBV11-3 | NA | NA | TGTGCCAGCAGCTTACGGGGGTTTAGTATGGCTGAGCAGTTCTTC | CASSLRGFSMAEQFF
TRBJ2-2 | TRBV7-9 | TRBD2 | NA | TGTGCCAGCAGCTTGCCCCCAGGACTAGTAAACACCGGGGAGCTGTTTTTT | CASSLPPGLVNTGELFF
TRBJ2-7 | TRBV7-2 | NA | once | TGTGCCAGCAGCCACACCCACTACGAGCAGTACTTC | CASSHTHYEQYF
TRBJ2-1 | TRBV5-6 | NA | NA | TGTGCCAGCAGCTTGGACTGGTCCTACAATGAGCAGTTCTTC | CASSLDWSYNEQFF
TRBJ2-7 | TRBV29-1 | TRBD1 | NA | TGCAGCGTTCTACCGGGACAGGGTCGTATCTACGAGCAGTACTTC | CSVLPGQGRIYEQYF
TRBJ1-3 | TRBV30 | NA | NA | TGTGCCAGGTCGCGGGCGGGTGGAAACACCATATATTTT | CARSRAGGNTIYF
TRBJ2-2 | TRBV14 | NA | NA | TGTGCCAGCAGCCAAGAGCCGGGATCTGGGGCCGGGGAGCTGTTTTTT | CASSQEPGSGAGELFF
TRBJ2-7 | TRBV6-1 | NA | NA | TGTGCCAGCAGTGCTCTATGGGAGCAGTACTTC | CASSALWEQYF
TRBJ1-6 | TRBV7-2 | NA | NA | TGTGCCAGCAGCTCGTTGCGGGTATCACGATATAATTCACCCCTCCACTTT | CASSSLRVSRYNSPLHF
TRBJ1-5 | TRBV19 | NA | NA | TGTGCCAGTAGCATAGAGGGGGGGGACAATCAGCCCCAGCATTTT | CASSIEGGDNQPQHF
TRBJ1-2 | TRBV5-5 | NA | NA | TGTGCCAGCAGCTTGGCAATGGTGACAGACACCTATGGCTACACCTTC | CASSLAMVTDTYGYTF
TRBJ1-1 | TRBV7-2 | NA | NA | TGTGCCAGCAGCTTCGGAGAGAACACTGAAGCTTTCTTT | CASSFGENTEAFF
TRBJ2-2 | TRBV7-3 | NA | NA | TGTGCCAGCAGCTCTATATACACCGGGGAGCTGTTTTTT | CASSSIYTGELFF
TRBJ2-2 | TRBV7-7 | NA | NA | TGTGCCAGCAGCTCCCGACAGGGAGGGAACACCGGGGAGCTGTTTTTT | CASSSRQGGNTGELFF
TRBJ2-1 | TRBV6-5 | NA | few | TGTGCCAGCAGTAACCCTGGGCGTGACAATGAGCAGTTCTTC | CASSNPGRDNEQFF
TRBJ2-7 | TRBV7-9 | NA | NA | TGTGCCAGCAGCTTAGGCTCGGGGGGCGTGGGCGAGCAGTACTTC | CASSLGSGGVGEQYF
TRBJ1-4 | TRBV18 | NA | NA | TGTGCCAGCTCACAGGGAACTAATGAAAAACTGTTTTTT | CASSQGTNEKLFF
TRBJ1-3 | TRBV6-5 | NA | once | TGTGCCAGCAGTCACGGACGTCGCTCTGGAAACACCATATATTTT | CASSHGRRSGNTIYF